Presented here are 8 T cell receptor beta chains from one specimen sequenced in a study of identical twins. TCRdb processed the 5' RACE reads anew with MiXCR; each CDR3 protein has one entry. The sample has fewer than 250,000 distinct CDR3 sequences, approximately 7.3% seen once. This same sample was also part of a study on yellow fever vaccine responses in identical twins.

What was sequenced was CD8+ T cells sorted from blood. These receptors all stem from a woman between 18 and 30 years old in good health.

This clonotype was counted a few times. The CDR3 reads CATSDLGTGGGYTF. DNA of the CDR3: TGTGCCACCAGTGATCTGGGGACAGGGGGCGGCTACACCTTC. This chain links TRBV24-1 with TRBJ1-2, with 12 bases fitting TRBD1. Per germline, CDR1 KGHDR and CDR2 SFDVKD. CDR3 length: 14 amino acids. V was clipped by 3 bases and J by 8 bases; unmatched bases: 3.

The chain links TRBV4-1 to TRBJ2-1; no clear D gene. V lost 5 bases and J 0 bases, leaving 11 bases between the germline ends. The CDR3 loop spans 15 amino acids. Germline V gene sequence: CDR1 MGHRA, CDR2 YSYEKL. CDR3 bases: TGCGCCAGCAGCACCCAGCCCAGCTCCTACAATGAGCAGTTCTTC. Its protein product is CASSTQPSSYNEQFF.

This clonotype was observed many times. The V call is TRBV5-1, the J call TRBJ2-7; D not resolved. The CDR3 is 14 amino acids. Per the germline V gene, CDR1 is SGHRS and CDR2 is YFSETQ. V lost 3 bases, J lost 5 bases, and 15 bases lay in between. This CDR3 is CASSSKTPFDEQYF. The CDR3 DNA follows: TGCGCCAGCAGCTCAAAGACACCATTCGACGAGCAGTACTTC.

This clonotype was picked up a small number of times. This chain joins TRBV29-1 and TRBJ1-4; D not certain. V was clipped by 3 bases and J by 7 bases, with 9 bases between them. The CDR3 runs 12 residues. Germline values: CDR1 SQVTM, CDR2 ANQGSEA. For the CDR3, the DNA is TGCAGCGTTGAGGGGAGCGGTGAAAAACTGTTTTTT. This encodes CSVEGSGEKLFF.

This rearrangement joins TRBV11-2 to TRBJ2-1; TRBD2 matches 7 bases. V lost 1 base and J lost 0; bases outside the gene matches: 9. This CDR3 spans 18 amino acids. Germline V gene lookup returns CDR1 SGHAT and CDR2 FQNNGV. CDR3 sequence (DNA): TGTGCCAGCAGCTTAGGAGGCCCGGGACTACACTCCTACAATGAGCAGTTCTTC. Encoded protein: CASSLGGPGLHSYNEQFF. The complete variable domain, with remaining parts taken from reference TRBV11-2 and TRBJ2-1, reads EAGVAQSPRYKIIEKRQSVAFWCNPISGHATLYWYQQILGQGPKLLIQFQNNGVVDDSQLPKDRFSAERLKGVDSTLKIQPAKLEDSAVYLCASSLGGPGLHSYNEQFFGPGTRLTVL.

This clonotype was observed a few times. V gene TRBV20-1 combines with J gene TRBJ2-1; unclear D gene. V lost 3 bases and J lost 2, with 8 bases in between. CDR1 is DFQATT and CDR2 is SNEGSKA in the germline V gene (reference sequence). The CDR3 has 13 amino acids. The CDR3 loop reads CSASLATYNEQFF. The CDR3 DNA follows: TGCAGTGCTAGTTTGGCCACCTACAATGAGCAGTTCTTC.

CDR3 protein: CASSAAGRQYF. DNA of the CDR3: TGTGCCAGCAGCGCCGCCGGGCGGCAGTACTTC. The chain employs TRBV25-1 and TRBJ2-7; D not resolved. Trimming took 6 bases from V and 9 from J, leaving 12 bases between them. Germline V CDR1 and CDR2: MGHDK, SYGVNS. The CDR3 is made up of 11 amino acids.

The chain couples TRBV9 to TRBJ2-7, with D maybe TRBD2 (5 bases). V lost 4 bases, J lost 7 bases, and 12 bases lay in between. This CDR3 region has 12 residues. The germline CDR1 and CDR2 sequences are SGDLS and YYNGEE. CDR3 loop: CASSPRPGEQYF. CDR3 DNA sequence: TGTGCCAGCAGCCCCCGGCCGGGAGAGCAGTACTTC.